This T cell receptor beta chain was captured by sequencing in a study of blood T cell repertoires in COVID-19. Study information: Donors in the United States, Italy and Spain gave samples during acute or convalescent COVID-19. Sources were T cells, B-cell-depleted T cells, or PBMCs; the material itself was cDNA or gDNA.

The CDR3 length is 14 residues. With V trimmed by 3 bases and J by 2 bases, 4 bases remained unmatched. CDR1 is SQVTM and CDR2 is ANQGSEA in the germline V gene. In the authors' workflow: Reference gene primer amplification gave nucleated cell count estimates. Repertoires were generated with immunoSEQ multiplex PCR, while TCRdb's copy carries only in-frame clones and drops some. Clone size and the V and J calls come from that table; the DNA yielded D and trimming. The sample has roughly 90,000 clones, 70% to 80% seen once. The TCR was taken from a human donor in a cohort sampled during active COVID-19. The V call is TRBV29-1, the J call TRBJ2-5, with 9 nucleotides matching TRBD2. What was sequenced was peripheral blood. CDR3 loop: CSVEDSGGQETQYF. CDR3 in DNA: TGCAGCGTTGAGGATAGCGGGGGACAAGAGACCCAGTACTTC.